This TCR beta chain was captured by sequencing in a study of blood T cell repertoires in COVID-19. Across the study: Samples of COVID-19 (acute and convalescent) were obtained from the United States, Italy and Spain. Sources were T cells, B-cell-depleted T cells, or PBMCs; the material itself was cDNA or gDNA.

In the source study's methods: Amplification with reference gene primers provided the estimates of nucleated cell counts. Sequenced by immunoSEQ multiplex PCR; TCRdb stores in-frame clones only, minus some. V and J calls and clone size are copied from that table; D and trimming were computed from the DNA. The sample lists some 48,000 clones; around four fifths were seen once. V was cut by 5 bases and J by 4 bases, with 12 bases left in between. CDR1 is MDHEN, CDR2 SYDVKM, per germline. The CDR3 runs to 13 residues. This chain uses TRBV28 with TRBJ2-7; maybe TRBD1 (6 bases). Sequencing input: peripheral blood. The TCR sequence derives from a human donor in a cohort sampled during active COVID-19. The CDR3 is CASSLQGSYEQYF. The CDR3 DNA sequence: TGTGCCAGCAGTCTACAGGGTTCGTACGAGCAGTACTTC.